This TCR beta chain was retrieved from a study of cytomegalovirus exposure and HLA in healthy donors. Germline V gene sequence: CDR1 MNHNS, CDR2 SASEGT. The length of the CDR3 is 16 residues. Trimming removed 1 base at V and 1 base at J, with 13 bases between. Sequencing used immunoSEQ multiplex PCR; TCRdb keeps in-frame clones, though not all of them. The table records a few hundred thousand clones, just over 90% of them present only once. The receptor comes from a woman in her late teens or twenties in good health and CMV-seronegative. The sequencing sample was made of PBMCs. This rearrangement joins TRBV6-1 to TRBJ1-1; D not certain. The CDR3 DNA sequence: TGTGCCAGCAGTGAAGGCGGATTCTCTTCGAACACTGAAGCTTTCTTT. It codes for CASSEGGFSSNTEAFF.